This T cell receptor beta chain was profiled in a study of T cell responses to AZD1222 COVID-19 vaccine. For the study at large: The study pooled second doses at about 4 or about 12 weeks.

General study results and limits: CD4 TCRs linked to vaccination spanned spike, dominating at 160-218 and 743-854.

TCRdb keeps only in-frame clones here, not all; method: immunoSEQ multiplex PCR. The table shows about 110,000 clones, with 88% occurring only once. The germline V gene has CDR1 MGHRA and CDR2 YSYEKL. The ends were cut back, 1 base at V and 0 bases at J, with 10 bases in the middle. The CDR3 is 15 residues long. Remarks on this clone: Its antigen is not known.

The sequence was obtained from an adult in good health. The chain carries TRBV4-1 and TRBJ2-7; no definite D call. Sequenced material: peripheral blood, taken on day 0 of AZD1222 vaccination. In DNA form, the CDR3 reads TGCGCCAGCAGCCAAGCCTTAATGGGCTCCTACGAGCAGTACTTC. Its protein is CASSQALMGSYEQYF.